The rows below give T cell receptor beta chains drawn from one sample of a study of T cells in Graves' hyperthyroidism and ophthalmopathy. One entry per CDR3 protein, called by TCRdb with MiXCR from the multiplex PCR reads. The sample has 600,000 to 750,000 distinct CDR3 sequences, 17% seen once. Material for sequencing was blood. The source is a man between 45 and 60 years old with Graves' hyperthyroidism. CDR3s leave out the opening cysteine and the closing phenylalanine or tryptophan. The order of the fields is V gene, J gene, clone size, D gene, CDR3 protein. D genes are given only for firm matches. A row's size may be missing; if present it is once, few, many or a size class.

TRBV6-1,TRBJ2-7,many,TRBD2,ASRTSEGEQY
TRBV9,TRBJ2-5,NA,TRBD2,ASSVGLAGEGETQY
TRBV30,TRBJ1-1,NA,NA,AWSVRRNTEAF
TRBV5-1,TRBJ2-5,many,NA,ASSLEGGRETQY
TRBV28,TRBJ1-1,NA,NA,ASSPILSEAF
TRBV20-1,TRBJ2-7,many,TRBD2,SARDLGVASGRALSYEQY
TRBV24-1,TRBJ2-7,many,NA,ATSDLEGVRCEQY
TRBV7-6,TRBJ2-3,NA,TRBD1,ASSFSPGTDSTDTQY
TRBV6-1,TRBJ2-3,few,NA,ASSDSPRLAPADTQY
TRBV5-6,TRBJ2-7,NA,NA,ASSLAGWGSTPVEQY
TRBV2,TRBJ1-2,many,TRBD1,ASSVAGTGGDHGYGYT
TRBV30,TRBJ1-6,few,TRBD1,AWSTRQGFNSPLH
TRBV6-1,TRBJ2-3,NA,TRBD1,ASSKQQGAFADTQY
TRBV27,TRBJ2-7,many,NA,ASSFQGRRGEQY
TRBV5-1,TRBJ2-5,many,NA,ASSLGQTKWETQY